This T cell receptor beta chain emerged from a study of blood T cell repertoires in COVID-19. As for the study in general: The United States, Italy and Spain provided the acute and convalescent COVID-19 samples. In each case, the material was cDNA or gDNA derived from T cells, B-cell-depleted T cells, or PBMCs.

The CDR3 has 19 residues. Germline-derived CDR1 and CDR2 are SGDLS and YYNGEE. The V and J ends lost 0 bases and 4 bases, in that order; junction bases with no gene match: 15. Authors' processing steps: Counts of nucleated cells, estimated from reference gene primer amplification, were obtained. Repertoires were generated with immunoSEQ multiplex PCR, while TCRdb's copy carries only in-frame clones and drops some. V and J calls plus clone size are reproduced from that table; the DNA served to infer D and trimming. The table has approximately 470,000 clones, roughly 88% seen once. The origin of this receptor is a human donor in a cohort sampled during active COVID-19. The sequenced material came from peripheral blood. J is TRBJ2-3 and V is TRBV9, with 9 bases identical to TRBD2. The CDR3 DNA is TGTGCCAGCAGCGTAGAGGGCGGGGGACTAGCTGGGTGGGCAGATACGCAGTATTTT. This translates into CASSVEGGGLAGWADTQYF.